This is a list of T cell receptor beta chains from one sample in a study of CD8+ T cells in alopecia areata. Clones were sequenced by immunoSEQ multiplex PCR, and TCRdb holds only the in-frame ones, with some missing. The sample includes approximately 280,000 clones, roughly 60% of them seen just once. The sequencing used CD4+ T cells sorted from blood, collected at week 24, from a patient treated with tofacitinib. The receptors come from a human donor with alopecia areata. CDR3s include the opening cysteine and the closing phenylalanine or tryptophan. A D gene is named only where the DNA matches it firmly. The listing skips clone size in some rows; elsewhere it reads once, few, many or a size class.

CDR3aa: CAWSVRTEETQYF
CDR3nt: TGTGCCTGGAGTGTACGGACGGAAGAGACCCAGTACTTC
abundance: -
j_gene: TRBJ2-5
v_gene: TRBV30
d_gene: -

CDR3aa: CASSPQGGGYTF
CDR3nt: TGCGCCAGCAGCCCGCAGGGGGGTGGCTACACCTTC
abundance: -
j_gene: TRBJ1-2
v_gene: TRBV5-1
d_gene: TRBD1

CDR3aa: CASSLRGRTYGYTF
CDR3nt: TGTGCCAGCAGCTTGCGGGGGCGTACCTATGGCTACACCTTC
abundance: -
j_gene: TRBJ1-2
v_gene: TRBV5-4
d_gene: -

CDR3aa: CAWSHGTVPGQYF
CDR3nt: TGTGCCTGGAGCCACGGGACGGTCCCTGGGCAGTACTTC
abundance: few
j_gene: TRBJ2-5
v_gene: TRBV30
d_gene: -

CDR3aa: CSASPKETQYF
CDR3nt: TGCAGTGCTAGCCCCAAAGAGACCCAGTACTTC
abundance: -
j_gene: TRBJ2-5
v_gene: TRBV20-1
d_gene: -

CDR3aa: CASSLPGANVLTF
CDR3nt: TGTGCCAGCAGCTTGCCTGGGGCCAACGTCCTGACTTTC
abundance: -
j_gene: TRBJ2-6
v_gene: TRBV5-4
d_gene: -

CDR3aa: CASSGLAGANEQFF
CDR3nt: TGTGCCAGCAGTGGGCTAGCGGGGGCTAATGAGCAGTTCTTC
abundance: -
j_gene: TRBJ2-1
v_gene: TRBV2
d_gene: TRBD2

CDR3aa: CASSQELAGAVTGELFF
CDR3nt: TGCGCCAGCAGCCAAGAACTAGCGGGGGCGGTCACCGGGGAGCTGTTTTTT
abundance: -
j_gene: TRBJ2-2
v_gene: TRBV4-3
d_gene: TRBD2

CDR3aa: CAWSTRETQYF
CDR3nt: TGTGCCTGGAGTACTCGAGAGACCCAGTACTTC
abundance: few
j_gene: TRBJ2-5
v_gene: TRBV30
d_gene: -

CDR3aa: CASSVRVSGDEQYF
CDR3nt: TGTGCCAGCAGTGTACGTGTTTCCGGGGACGAGCAGTACTTC
abundance: -
j_gene: TRBJ2-7
v_gene: TRBV2
d_gene: -

CDR3aa: CASSQDRQSYSNQPQHF
CDR3nt: TGCGCCAGCAGCCAAGACAGACAGAGCTATAGCAATCAGCCCCAGCATTTT
abundance: once
j_gene: TRBJ1-5
v_gene: TRBV4-1
d_gene: -

CDR3aa: CASSPGQKNTEAFF
CDR3nt: TGTGCCAGCAGCCCGGGACAGAAGAACACTGAAGCTTTCTTT
abundance: -
j_gene: TRBJ1-1
v_gene: TRBV11-1
d_gene: TRBD1

CDR3aa: CASSPTGSRTDTQYF
CDR3nt: TGTGCCAGCAGCCCCACCGGGTCGAGGACGGATACGCAGTATTTT
abundance: -
j_gene: TRBJ2-3
v_gene: TRBV11-2
d_gene: -

CDR3aa: CAVGTRTTDTQYF
CDR3nt: TGTGCCGTCGGGACTAGGACCACAGATACGCAGTATTTT
abundance: few
j_gene: TRBJ2-3
v_gene: TRBV11-2
d_gene: TRBD2

CDR3aa: CASSLQSQPQHF
CDR3nt: TGTGCCAGCAGCTTGCAGAGTCAGCCCCAGCATTTT
abundance: -
j_gene: TRBJ1-5
v_gene: TRBV5-4
d_gene: -

CDR3aa: CASSLGVTTTQETQYF
CDR3nt: TGTGCCAGCAGCTTAGGGGTGACTACGACACAAGAGACCCAGTACTTC
abundance: few
j_gene: TRBJ2-5
v_gene: TRBV11-2
d_gene: -

CDR3aa: CASTRDRGYGYTF
CDR3nt: TGTGCCAGCACTCGGGATAGGGGCTATGGCTACACCTTC
abundance: -
j_gene: TRBJ1-2
v_gene: TRBV2
d_gene: -

CDR3aa: CSVQVQETQYF
CDR3nt: TGCAGCGTTCAGGTCCAAGAGACCCAGTACTTC
abundance: -
j_gene: TRBJ2-5
v_gene: TRBV29-1
d_gene: -

CDR3aa: CASSFLGVEQYF
CDR3nt: TGTGCCAGCAGCTTCTTGGGGGTTGAGCAGTACTTC
abundance: -
j_gene: TRBJ2-7
v_gene: TRBV7-9
d_gene: -

CDR3aa: CSVEDRGARTEAFF
CDR3nt: TGCAGCGTTGAAGATCGGGGGGCGCGTACTGAAGCTTTCTTT
abundance: -
j_gene: TRBJ1-1
v_gene: TRBV29-1
d_gene: -

CDR3aa: CASSLAGQGFSDTQYF
CDR3nt: TGTGCCAGCAGCTTAGCGGGACAGGGTTTTTCAGATACGCAGTATTTT
abundance: -
j_gene: TRBJ2-3
v_gene: TRBV7-9
d_gene: TRBD1

CDR3aa: CASSPPGTGRYNSPLHF
CDR3nt: TGTGCCAGCAGCCCTCCCGGGACAGGACGCTATAATTCACCCCTCCACTTT
abundance: -
j_gene: TRBJ1-6
v_gene: TRBV7-9
d_gene: TRBD1

CDR3aa: CASSPGLAGAGDEQFF
CDR3nt: TGCGCCAGCAGCCCCGGACTAGCGGGGGCCGGGGATGAGCAGTTCTTC
abundance: few
j_gene: TRBJ2-1
v_gene: TRBV5-1
d_gene: TRBD2

CDR3aa: CASTLGLSNAQYF
CDR3nt: TGTGCCAGCACTCTGGGACTCTCCAATGCGCAGTATTTT
abundance: few
j_gene: TRBJ2-3
v_gene: TRBV2
d_gene: -

CDR3aa: CASSDRVAGAFF
CDR3nt: TGTGCCAGCAGTGACAGGGTCGCAGGAGCTTTCTTT
abundance: -
j_gene: TRBJ1-1
v_gene: TRBV2
d_gene: -

CDR3aa: CASKLDSSTDTQYF
CDR3nt: TGTGCCAGCAAGCTCGACAGTAGCACAGATACGCAGTATTTT
abundance: few
j_gene: TRBJ2-3
v_gene: TRBV6-4
d_gene: -

CDR3aa: CASSELAGLREQYF
CDR3nt: TGTGCCAGCAGTGAACTAGCGGGCTTGCGGGAGCAGTACTTC
abundance: once
j_gene: TRBJ2-7
v_gene: TRBV2
d_gene: TRBD2

CDR3aa: CASSLADRRSDTQYF
CDR3nt: TGTGCCAGCAGCCTTGCGGACAGGAGGTCAGATACGCAGTATTTT
abundance: few
j_gene: TRBJ2-3
v_gene: TRBV5-4
d_gene: TRBD1

CDR3aa: CASSLAGQGGETQYF
CDR3nt: TGTGCCAGCAGCTTGGCGGGGCAGGGGGGAGAGACCCAGTACTTC
abundance: -
j_gene: TRBJ2-5
v_gene: TRBV4-2
d_gene: -

CDR3aa: CAWSPSRGYTF
CDR3nt: TGTGCCTGGAGCCCCAGTCGGGGCTACACCTTC
abundance: -
j_gene: TRBJ1-2
v_gene: TRBV30
d_gene: -

CDR3aa: CSATGLTEAFF
CDR3nt: TGCAGTGCGACAGGGCTCACTGAAGCTTTCTTT
abundance: few
j_gene: TRBJ1-1
v_gene: TRBV20-1
d_gene: TRBD1